These T cell receptor beta chains were read from a single sample in a study of T cell changes during pregnancy in multiple sclerosis. The table came from immunoSEQ multiplex PCR; TCRdb's copy has only in-frame clones and leaves some out. The profile covers tens of thousands of clones, with 85% to 95% appearing a single time and 0.65% to 0.75% taken by the ten largest. The sequences come from peripheral blood, collected in the second trimester of pregnancy. These receptor sequences come from a female donor in good health, enrolled as a control in a pregnancy study. The CDR3 runs from the conserved cysteine through the conserved F or W. The order of the fields is V gene, clone size, D gene, CDR3 length, J gene, CDR3 protein, CDR3 DNA. A D gene is named only where the DNA matches it firmly. Some rows mark clone size as missing; the rest say once, few, many or name a class of expanded clone.

TRBV19,once,NA,17,TRBJ1-5,CASSFPPGGGGYQPQHF,TGTGCCAGTAGTTTCCCGCCGGGCGGGGGAGGATATCAGCCCCAGCATTTT
TRBV4-3,NA,NA,16,TRBJ2-6,CASSPSRTSGANVLTF,TGCGCCAGCAGCCCCTCGAGAACCTCTGGGGCCAACGTCCTGACTTTC
TRBV2,NA,NA,15,TRBJ2-3,CASRKEGGSTDTQYF,TGTGCCAGCAGGAAGGAGGGGGGGAGCACAGATACGCAGTATTTT
TRBV5-1,few,TRBD2,18,TRBJ2-3,CASSLYGGVGGTTDTQYF,TGCGCCAGCAGCTTGTATGGGGGGGTCGGGGGGACCACAGATACGCAGTATTTT
TRBV7-2,once,NA,14,TRBJ1-4,CASSLGGAYEKLFF,TGTGCCAGCAGCCTGGGGGGGGCGTATGAAAAACTGTTTTTT
TRBV12-5,NA,NA,12,TRBJ2-7,CASGSLGGEQYF,TGTGCTAGTGGGTCGTTAGGGGGCGAGCAGTACTTC
TRBV9,NA,TRBD1,15,TRBJ1-2,CASSAEGQGTYGYTF,TGTGCCAGCAGCGCAGAGGGACAGGGAACCTATGGCTACACCTTC
TRBV7-2,NA,NA,17,TRBJ2-5,CASSLSGLLVTGETQYF,TGTGCCAGCAGCTTAAGTGGACTCCTGGTAACGGGCGAGACCCAGTACTTC
TRBV6-5,NA,NA,12,TRBJ2-7,CASSPVGGEQYF,TGTGCCAGCAGCCCCGTCGGGGGCGAGCAGTACTTC
TRBV30,NA,TRBD1,14,TRBJ2-5,CAWTSGQLEETQYF,TGTGCCTGGACCTCGGGACAGCTCGAGGAGACCCAGTACTTC
TRBV5-1,NA,NA,15,TRBJ2-3,CASSPDGGITDTQYF,TGCGCCAGCAGCCCGGACGGGGGAATCACAGATACGCAGTATTTT
TRBV7-2,NA,TRBD2,16,TRBJ2-1,CASRNQRGGFYNEQFF,TGTGCCAGCAGGAACCAGCGGGGGGGGTTCTACAATGAGCAGTTCTTC
TRBV5-5,NA,TRBD1,15,TRBJ2-5,CASSFRFTGVETQYF,TGTGCCAGCAGCTTTCGGTTTACAGGGGTAGAGACCCAGTACTTC
TRBV7-8,NA,NA,15,TRBJ1-1,CASSYTGNGNTEAFF,TGTGCCAGCAGTTATACAGGTAACGGGAACACTGAAGCTTTCTTT
TRBV7-9,NA,TRBD2,17,TRBJ2-1,CASSLGLAGGKNNEQFF,TGTGCCAGCAGCTTAGGGCTAGCGGGGGGAAAGAACAATGAGCAGTTCTTC
TRBV27,NA,NA,14,TRBJ1-2,CASRWDTSSYGYTF,TGTGCCAGCAGGTGGGACACAAGTAGCTATGGCTACACCTTC
TRBV27,NA,NA,18,TRBJ2-2,CASSPGTTGFDSAGELFF,TGTGCCAGCAGTCCAGGAACCACAGGGTTTGATTCGGCCGGGGAGCTGTTTTTT
TRBV9,NA,TRBD1,15,TRBJ1-1,CASSTRQGGGTEAFF,TGTGCCAGCAGCACCCGACAGGGTGGGGGCACTGAAGCTTTCTTT
TRBV7-2,NA,NA,16,TRBJ1-2,CASSEGGRARLYGYTF,TGTGCCAGCAGCGAAGGTGGGAGGGCTCGTCTCTATGGCTACACCTTC
TRBV6-1,once,NA,14,TRBJ1-2,CAIPMDRLLYGYTF,TGTGCCATACCAATGGACAGACTACTCTATGGCTACACCTTC
TRBV7-9,NA,NA,10,TRBJ1-2,CASYRDGYTF,TGTGCCAGCTACAGGGATGGCTACACCTTC
TRBV30,once,NA,15,TRBJ1-5,CAWSYGSGSNQPQHF,TGTGCCTGGAGTTACGGAAGCGGTAGCAATCAGCCCCAGCATTTT
TRBV29-1,NA,NA,13,TRBJ2-3,CSVVPENTDTQYF,TGCAGCGTTGTACCCGAGAACACAGATACGCAGTATTTT
TRBV13,NA,TRBD1,14,TRBJ1-1,CASSWTGANTEAFF,TGTGCCAGCAGCTGGACAGGGGCGAACACTGAAGCTTTCTTT
TRBV11-2,NA,NA,15,TRBJ1-5,CAPPGEGHSNQPQHF,TGTGCCCCTCCGGGGGAAGGACATAGCAATCAGCCCCAGCATTTT
TRBV19,NA,NA,12,TRBJ1-2,CASSNRALGYTF,TGTGCCAGTAGTAACAGGGCTTTGGGCTACACCTTC
TRBV9,once,NA,12,TRBJ2-7,CASSPNSYEQYF,TGTGCCAGCAGCCCCAATTCCTACGAGCAGTACTTC
TRBV7-2,NA,TRBD1,13,TRBJ2-1,CASSPTGYNEQFF,TGTGCCAGCAGCCCGACAGGGTACAATGAGCAGTTCTTC
TRBV27,NA,NA,13,TRBJ1-1,CASKRQSNTEAFF,TGTGCCAGCAAGAGACAGTCGAACACTGAAGCTTTCTTT
TRBV6-5,NA,NA,14,TRBJ1-1,CASSYSGGVSEAFF,TGTGCCAGCAGTTACTCGGGAGGGGTATCTGAAGCTTTCTTT
TRBV4-2,NA,NA,16,TRBJ2-3,CASSQEGRRGTDTQYF,TGTGCCAGCAGCCAAGAAGGTCGGCGGGGCACAGATACGCAGTATTTT
TRBV18,NA,NA,14,TRBJ1-1,CASSQTGLGTEAFF,TGTGCCAGCTCACAAACAGGGTTAGGGACTGAAGCTTTCTTT
TRBV2,NA,NA,13,TRBJ1-1,CASSIKSGTEAFF,TGTGCCAGCTCCATAAAGAGTGGCACTGAAGCTTTCTTT
TRBV7-2,NA,TRBD1,15,TRBJ1-5,CASSSTGASNQPQHF,TGTGCCAGCAGCTCGACAGGGGCTAGCAATCAGCCCCAGCATTTT
TRBV4-3,NA,TRBD1,20,TRBJ2-4,CASSQDLILGQGVTKNIQYF,TGCGCCAGCAGCCAAGATCTAATTTTGGGACAGGGAGTAACCAAAAACATTCAGTACTTC
TRBV30,NA,NA,12,TRBJ2-3,CAWSPGSDTQYF,TGTGCCTGGAGTCCCGGGTCAGATACGCAGTATTTT
TRBV27,NA,NA,14,TRBJ2-7,CASSFSEQGGEQYF,TGTGCCAGCAGTTTTTCAGAACAGGGGGGGGAGCAGTACTTC
TRBV9,NA,NA,16,TRBJ1-2,CASSPEGQGRGYGYTF,TGTGCCAGCAGCCCAGAGGGTCAGGGGAGGGGGTATGGCTACACCTTC
TRBV9,NA,NA,14,TRBJ1-6,CASSVSGAHSPLHF,TGTGCCAGCAGCGTGTCAGGGGCCCATTCACCCCTCCACTTT
TRBV7-2,few,NA,15,TRBJ1-1,CASSQNGQLNTEAFF,TGTGCCAGCAGCCAAAACGGACAGCTGAACACTGAAGCTTTCTTT
TRBV5-5,NA,NA,15,TRBJ1-1,CASRGAGRGGTEAFF,TGTGCCAGCAGGGGGGCGGGCAGGGGTGGCACTGAAGCTTTCTTT
TRBV7-2,NA,TRBD1,15,TRBJ1-1,CASSLGDDRDREAFF,TGTGCCAGCAGCTTAGGGGATGACAGGGACCGGGAAGCTTTCTTT